The entry that follows covers one TCR beta chain sequence. Its binding antigen is unknown. Per-base qualities were not stored, and no clone one base away is much larger. Collaborating institutions collected whole blood in K2EDTA tubes following their own protocols. For TCRbeta analysis, collaborator samples were shipped as frozen whole blood, as isolated PBMCs, or as DNA extracted from either sample type. This sample stems from a study of blood T cell repertoires in COVID-19 (dated by TCRdb to the early 2020s). Regarding the research as a whole: Samples from collaborators originated in the United States, Italy and Spain and spanned both the acute and convalescent phases of COVID-19. A freely available public database, intended as a resource for researchers studying the immune response to SARS-CoV-2, is where the repertoires were released. HLA class I and class II types, where available, came from metadata supplied by the sample provider rather than from assay-based typing. Subjects who had been exposed to COVID-19, were actively infected with it, or had recovered from it provided the deeply sampled blood TCRbeta repertoires that made up the dataset. Sample metadata almost always included a de-identified subject ID, COVID-19 status, age in years and sex. The material from the prospective study consisted of cDNA or gDNA derived from T cells, B-cell-depleted T cells, or PBMCs. The samples were drawn from the first 160 participants of the ongoing ImmuneRACE study and from 1,254 subjects provided by 6 global collaborators. The paper's findings and limits, for the study overall: How much clinical and demographic metadata was included differed by source and by participant, and the metadata was provided uncurated.

TCRbeta CDR3 regions were amplified from genomic DNA by means of the immunoSEQ Assay, a bias-controlled multiplex PCR. The study's own analysis went as follows. The number of nucleated cells in each sample was estimated from the amplification of reference gene primers within the assay. To quantify the absolute abundance of each unique TCRbeta CDR3 rearrangement, sequence reads were collapsed and filtered. For each sample, productive Simpson clonality was calculated by taking the square root of Simpson's diversity index across productive rearrangements. In its TCRdb copy, this immuneACCESS table keeps in-frame sequences only and misses some clones. Where compared with another copy, unresolved V genes explain less than half of these, and the others have no known cause. V, J and clone size were drawn from that table, and D and trimming were deduced from the DNA. Counted in this sample were about 200,000 clones; 85% to 90% of them appeared once. The ten largest clones represent under 2% of the sample.

Between the V and J ends, shortened by 0 bases and 2 bases respectively, the junction contains 8 bases. Its CDR3 holds 14 amino acids, cysteine through phenylalanine. Only the CDR3 region is kept as DNA, spanning 42 bases read in frame from base 1. Per the germline V gene, ENHRY is the CDR1 and SYGVKD is the CDR2. The V and J genes are TRBV10-3 and TRBJ2-7; a weak D assignment points to TRBD2 (7 bases agree). The origin of this receptor is a man aged 18 to 29 with active or convalescent COVID-19. Sequenced sample: peripheral blood. The CDR3 reads as follows: CAISESGGPYEQYF. At the DNA level, the sequence is TGTGCCATCAGTGAGTCCGGGGGGCCCTACGAGCAGTACTTC.